This T cell receptor (beta chain) was observed in a study of identical twins. TCRdb reprocessed the 5' RACE reads with MiXCR, giving one entry per CDR3 protein. The sample holds 1.5 million to 2 million distinct CDR3 sequences, roughly a third seen once. The CDR3 covers 15 residues. Germline V CDR1 and CDR2: MNHEY, SMNVEV (reference sequence). Trimming left V 4 bases short and J 7 bases short, with 14 bases between. The sequencing input was cord blood. The rearrangement joins TRBV27 to TRBJ1-6, with D unclear. The receptor was isolated from a newborn girl in good health. CDR3: CASSWIGFGNSPLHF. The CDR3 coding sequence is TGTGCCAGCAGTTGGATAGGCTTCGGGAATTCACCCCTCCACTTT.